This T cell receptor (beta chain) was identified in a study of blood T cell repertoires in COVID-19. Study information: Collection of acute and convalescent COVID-19 samples took place in the United States, Italy and Spain.

Original processing methods: Quantification of nucleated cells was approximated via reference gene primer amplification. TCRdb's table, derived via immunoSEQ multiplex PCR, lists solely in-frame clones and lacks some. Clonal size and the V and J genes are those of that table, whereas D and trimming came from the DNA. This table holds 250,000 to 350,000 clones, about 89% found once. This clone was found a few times. The length of the CDR3 is 17 residues. CDR1 is MNHNS and CDR2 is SASEGT in the germline V gene. Trimming removed 3 bases from V and 1 base from J, with 18 bases in between. This receptor was taken from a man aged 25-45 years with acute or convalescent COVID-19. The rearrangement joins TRBV6-1 to TRBJ2-5; weak D call: TRBD1 (7 bases). The specimen sequenced was peripheral blood. The CDR3 protein is CASSDRGGTAAQETQYF. In DNA form, the CDR3 reads TGTGCCAGCAGTGATCGAGGCGGGACAGCCGCCCAAGAGACCCAGTACTTC.